This TCR beta chain was sequenced for a study of blood T cells in healthy people across ages. Combining a sample-barcoded 5' primer with a J-beta primer mix, a second PCR ran for 7 to 11 cycles. TCRdb reprocessed the 5' RACE reads with MiXCR, giving one entry per CDR3 protein. The sample lists approximately 960,000 distinct CDR3 sequences; under 35% were seen once. Germline lookup yields CDR1 MNHEY and CDR2 SVGAGI. V lost 6 bases and J 8 bases, leaving 10 bases between the germline ends. This CDR3 has 11 amino acids. In addition, the sample was reused for a study of T cells of mothers and their children.

Sequencing input: blood. The chain uses TRBV6-5 and TRBJ1-2; D is perhaps TRBD1 (5 bases). The source of this sequence is a woman aged 40 to 50 in good health. The DNA of the CDR3 is TGTGCCAGCAGGGGGGGTTCGGGCTACACCTTC. Protein product: CASRGGSGYTF.